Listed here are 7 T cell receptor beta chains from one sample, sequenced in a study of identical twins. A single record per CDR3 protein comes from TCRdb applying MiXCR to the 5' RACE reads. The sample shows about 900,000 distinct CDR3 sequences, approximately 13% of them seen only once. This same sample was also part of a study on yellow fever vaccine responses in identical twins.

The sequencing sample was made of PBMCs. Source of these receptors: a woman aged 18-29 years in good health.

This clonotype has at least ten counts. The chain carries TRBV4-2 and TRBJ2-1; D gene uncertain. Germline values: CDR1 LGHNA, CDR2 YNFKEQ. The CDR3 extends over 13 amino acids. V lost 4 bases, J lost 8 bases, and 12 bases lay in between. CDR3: CASSRRLWDEQFF. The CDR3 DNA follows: TGTGCCAGCAGCCGCCGTCTGTGGGATGAGCAGTTCTTC.

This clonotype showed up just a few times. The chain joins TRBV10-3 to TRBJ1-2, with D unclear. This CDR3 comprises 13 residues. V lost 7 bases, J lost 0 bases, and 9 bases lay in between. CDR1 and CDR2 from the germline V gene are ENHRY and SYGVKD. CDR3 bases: TGTGCCATCACCAGTACTCCTAACTATGGCTACACCTTC. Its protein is CAITSTPNYGYTF.

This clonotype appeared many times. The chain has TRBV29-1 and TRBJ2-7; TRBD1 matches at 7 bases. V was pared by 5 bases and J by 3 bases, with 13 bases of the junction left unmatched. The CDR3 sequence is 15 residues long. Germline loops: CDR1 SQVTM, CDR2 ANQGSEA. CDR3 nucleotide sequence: TGCAGCGTTAAAACTGGCCGGACAGGAAACTACGAGCAGTACTTC. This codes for CSVKTGRTGNYEQYF.

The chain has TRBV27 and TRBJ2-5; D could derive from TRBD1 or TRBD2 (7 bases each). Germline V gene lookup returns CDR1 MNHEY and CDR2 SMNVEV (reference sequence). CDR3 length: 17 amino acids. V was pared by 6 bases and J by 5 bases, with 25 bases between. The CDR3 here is CASSSSPQGGGRETQYF. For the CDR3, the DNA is TGTGCCAGCAGCAGTTCCCCCCAGGGGGGGGGACGGGAGACCCAGTACTTC.

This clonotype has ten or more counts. CDR3 coding DNA: TGCAGTGCTAGTCAAAGGACCGAAAAACTGTTTTTT. Protein sequence: CSASQRTEKLFF. This chain connects TRBV20-1 to TRBJ1-4, with D hard to call. Trimming shortened V by 3 bases and J by 8 bases, and 10 bases separated the two germline ends. Germline lookup yields CDR1 DFQATT and CDR2 SNEGSKA (reference sequence). The CDR3 is 12 residues long.

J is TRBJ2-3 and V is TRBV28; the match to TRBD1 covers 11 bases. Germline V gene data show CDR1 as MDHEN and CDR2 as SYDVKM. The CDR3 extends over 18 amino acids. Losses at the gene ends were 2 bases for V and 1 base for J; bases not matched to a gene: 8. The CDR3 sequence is CASSLRGTGGIGTDTQYF. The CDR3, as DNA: TGTGCCAGCAGTTTACGCGGGACAGGGGGTATAGGCACAGATACGCAGTATTTT.

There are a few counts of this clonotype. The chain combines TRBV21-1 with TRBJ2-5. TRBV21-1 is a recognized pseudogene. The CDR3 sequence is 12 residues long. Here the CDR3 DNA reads TGTGCCAGTGAGCCTCAGCAAGAGACCCAGTACTTC. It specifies CASEPQQETQYF.